The clone carrying this TCR beta chain was counted only a few times. The data are from a study of shared clonotypes between healthy human individuals. TCRdb's copy holds only in-frame clones and misses some; the assay was immunoSEQ multiplex PCR. This repertoire shows hundreds of thousands of clones, roughly 79% found once; its top ten account for around 12%. The specimen sequenced was PBMCs. This clonotype was obtained from a woman in her thirties or forties in good health. Some clones in this sample may be carry-over from other donors' samples.

The CDR3 coding sequence is TGTGCCAGCAGCGGGACAGGGAGGCAGCCCCAGCATTTT. As protein: CASSGTGRQPQHF. The chain is built from TRBV7-9 and TRBJ1-5, with 9 bases aligning to TRBD1. With V trimmed by 5 bases and J by 7 bases, 3 bases remained unmatched. There are 13 residues in the CDR3. The V gene's germline CDR1 is SEHNR and CDR2 FQNEAQ (reference sequence).